A single sample is the source of the 18 T cell receptor beta chains below, sequenced in a study of T cell responses to AZD1222 COVID-19 vaccine. The method was immunoSEQ multiplex PCR; TCRdb's version includes in-frame clones alone and lacks a portion of them. Of roughly 150,000 clones listed, 80% to 95% are singletons. Sequences were derived from peripheral blood, sampled on day 0 of AZD1222 vaccination. The receptor set was obtained from an adult in good health.

The V and J genes are TRBV7-6 and TRBJ1-6; possible D gene TRBD1, 5 bases. The V gene lost 0 bases and the J gene lost 5 bases, with 14 bases spanning the gap. The CDR3 has 17 residues. Germline V gene sequence: CDR1 SGHVS, CDR2 FNYEAQ. CDR3 region: CASSLADRDGHNSPLHF. The CDR3 DNA sequence: TGTGCCAGCAGCTTAGCGGACCGGGACGGTCATAATTCACCCCTCCACTTT.

The chain uses TRBV28 and TRBJ2-7; D remains unclear. The ends were cut back, 5 bases at V and 1 base at J, with 12 bases in the middle. The CDR3 loop spans 14 amino acids. Per the germline V gene, CDR1 is MDHEN and CDR2 is SYDVKM. The CDR3 reads CASSPPRPSYEQYF. In DNA form, the CDR3 reads TGTGCCAGCAGTCCCCCCCGACCGTCCTACGAGCAGTACTTC.

This sequence joins TRBV7-9 and TRBJ1-4, with 7 bases identical to TRBD1. Germline values: CDR1 SEHNR, CDR2 FQNEAQ (reference sequence). V shed 1 base, J shed 8 bases, and the junction held 7 bases outside the gene matches. The CDR3 totals 15 residues. The CDR3 here is CASSLGTGPTEKLFF. The CDR3 DNA follows: TGTGCCAGCAGCTTAGGGACAGGTCCTACGGAAAAACTGTTTTTT.

V and J are TRBV30 and TRBJ2-3, with D uncertain. Germline V gene sequence: CDR1 GTSNPN, CDR2 SVGIG (reference sequence). The CDR3 extends over 11 amino acids. The V and J ends lost 4 bases and 6 bases respectively, with 8 bases between them. The CDR3 reads CAWTERDTQYF. Here the CDR3 DNA reads TGTGCCTGGACTGAGAGGGATACGCAGTATTTT.

In this sample, this clone turned up once. CDR3: CASRPQGGLNEKLFF. CDR3 DNA sequence: TGTGCCAGCAGGCCTCAGGGCGGTCTTAATGAAAAACTGTTTTTT. This rearrangement joins TRBV27 to TRBJ1-4; D might be TRBD1 (5 bases). Trimming pared 6 bases from V and 4 bases from J, leaving 15 bases between. The CDR3 spans 15 residues. Germline loops: CDR1 MNHEY, CDR2 SMNVEV (reference sequence).

The sample holds a few counts of this clone. The gene calls are TRBV2 and TRBJ1-1; D is ambiguous. The CDR3 has 11 residues. Germline V CDR1 and CDR2: SNHLY, FYNNEI. Trimming pared 8 bases from V and 3 bases from J, leaving 7 bases between. CDR3 nucleotides: TGTGCCAGCGGACGGGACACTGAAGCTTTCTTT. Translating it yields CASGRDTEAFF.

The rearrangement joins TRBV5-1 to TRBJ2-1; D remains ambiguous. Trimming took 2 bases from V and 6 from J, leaving 15 bases between them. CDR3 length equals 15 residues. Germline loops: CDR1 SGHRS, CDR2 YFSETQ. The CDR3 here is CASSFSWGSGNEQFF. Written as DNA, the CDR3 is TGCGCCAGCAGCTTTTCGTGGGGATCCGGCAATGAGCAGTTCTTC. Using reference TRBV5-1 and TRBJ2-1 for the parts outside the CDR3, the full variable domain is KAGVTQTPRYLIKTRGQQVTLSCSPISGHRSVSWYQQTPGQGLQFLFEYFSETQRNKGNFPGRFSGRQFSNSRSEMNVSTLELGDSALYLCASSFSWGSGNEQFFGPGTRLTVL.

This rearrangement joins TRBV27 to TRBJ2-7, with 9 bases identical to TRBD1. In germline, CDR1 is MNHEY, CDR2 SMNVEV (reference sequence). V lost 4 bases, J lost 1 base, and 5 bases stayed unmatched. The CDR3 contains 15 residues. CDR3 coding DNA: TGTGCCAGCAGTTCGGGACAGGGAATTTCCTACGAGCAGTACTTC. It is translated as CASSSGQGISYEQYF.

The rearrangement joins TRBV6-5 to TRBJ2-2; D may be TRBD1 or TRBD2 (6 bases each). The germline gives CDR1 MNHEY, CDR2 SVGAGI. This CDR3 is built from 15 residues. V lost 2 bases to trimming and J lost 5 bases, with 12 bases between them. In DNA form, the CDR3 reads TGTGCCAGCAGTTACGAGGGGGGAGGAACCGGGGAGCTGTTTTTT. It encodes CASSYEGGGTGELFF.

The chain uses TRBV6-5 and TRBJ2-7; a possible D gene is TRBD2 (6 bases). The V end lost 6 bases, the J end lost 7 bases, and 16 bases lay between the germline ends. The V gene's germline CDR1 is MNHEY and CDR2 SVGAGI. The CDR3 contains 13 residues. The CDR3 reads CASSPGTAGEQYF. CDR3 nucleotide sequence: TGTGCCAGCAGCCCGGGGACCGCGGGAGAGCAGTACTTC.

V is TRBV7-8 and J is TRBJ2-1, with unresolved D. Looked up from germline, CDR1 is SGHVS and CDR2 is FQNEAQ. The ends were cut back, 8 bases at V and 1 base at J, with 12 bases in the middle. The CDR3 runs 14 residues. CDR3 sequence: CASGLEDSYNEQFF. CDR3 nucleotide sequence: TGTGCCAGCGGGCTCGAGGATTCCTACAATGAGCAGTTCTTC.

The rearrangement joins TRBV30 to TRBJ2-3; 7 bases are shared with TRBD2. There are 12 residues in the CDR3. Per the germline V gene, CDR1 is GTSNPN and CDR2 is SVGIG (reference sequence). The trim removed 5 bases at V and 4 bases at J, leaving 3 bases unmatched. DNA of the CDR3: TGTGCCTGGGGGAGGGGATCAGATACGCAGTATTTT. Translated, it gives CAWGRGSDTQYF.

CDR3 loop: CASSLVGTANYGYTF. CDR3 coding DNA: TGTGCCAGCAGCTTAGTGGGGACAGCTAACTATGGCTACACCTTC. The gene calls are TRBV11-2 and TRBJ1-2; 7 bases match TRBD1. The CDR3 has 15 residues. Trimming at V came to 1 base and at J to 0 bases, leaving 2 bases not matched to a gene. The germline CDR1 and CDR2 sequences are SGHAT and FQNNGV.

The genes are TRBV10-3 and TRBJ2-1; 10 nucleotides line up with TRBD1. Germline lookup yields CDR1 ENHRY and CDR2 SYGVKD. V lost 10 bases to trimming and J lost 1 base; unmatched junction nucleotides: 4. There are 14 residues in the CDR3. CDR3 region: CANGQGGSYNEQFF. In DNA, the CDR3 is TGTGCCAACGGACAGGGGGGGTCCTACAATGAGCAGTTCTTC.

The V and J genes are TRBV16 and TRBJ1-3; no clear D. Trimming left V 3 bases short and J 2 bases short, with 11 bases between. The CDR3 contains 15 residues. The germline CDR1 and CDR2 sequences are KGHSY and FQNENV. The CDR3 protein is CASSQTDGAGNTIYF. CDR3 DNA sequence: TGTGCCAGCAGCCAGACGGACGGAGCTGGAAACACCATATATTTT. Drawing the rest from reference TRBV16 and TRBJ1-3, the complete variable domain is GEEVAQTPKHLVRGEGQKAKLYCAPIKGHSYVFWYQQVLKNEFKFLISFQNENVFDETGMPKERFSAKCLPNSPCSLEIQATKLEDSAVYFCASSQTDGAGNTIYFGEGSWLTVV.

The rearrangement joins TRBV10-3 to TRBJ2-1; 10 bases fit TRBD1. Germline V lookup: CDR1 ENHRY, CDR2 SYGVKD. After removal of 8 bases from V and 1 base from J, the junction contained 5 bases not matched to a gene. The CDR3 is made up of 15 amino acids. CDR3 protein: CAIGGGQGSYNEQFF. The CDR3 coding sequence is TGTGCCATCGGAGGGGGACAGGGGTCCTACAATGAGCAGTTCTTC.

The V call is TRBV2, the J call TRBJ2-1; 9 bases align to TRBD2. This CDR3 has 17 residues. The germline V gene has CDR1 SNHLY and CDR2 FYNNEI. J gave up 8 bases and V 0 bases, and 11 bases lay outside the gene matches. CDR3: CASSEALLLAGNYEQFF. The CDR3 nucleotides read TGTGCCAGCAGTGAAGCGCTTCTACTAGCGGGCAACTATGAGCAGTTCTTC.

The rearrangement joins TRBV19 to TRBJ2-3, with TRBD1 identical over 10 bases. Germline trimming cut 3 bases from V and 6 bases from J; bases unmatched to any gene: 6. From germline, CDR1 is LNHDA and CDR2 SQIVND (reference sequence). The CDR3 loop spans 15 amino acids. The CDR3 protein is CASSIQDRGSDTQYF. CDR3 coding DNA: TGTGCCAGTAGTATCCAGGACAGGGGGTCTGATACGCAGTATTTT. Looking up the rest from reference TRBV19 and TRBJ2-3 gives the full variable domain: DGGITQSPKYLFRKEGQNVTLSCEQNLNHDAMYWYRQDPGQGLRLIYYSQIVNDFQKGDIAEGYSVSREKKESFPLTVTSAQKNPTAFYLCASSIQDRGSDTQYFGPGTRLTVL.